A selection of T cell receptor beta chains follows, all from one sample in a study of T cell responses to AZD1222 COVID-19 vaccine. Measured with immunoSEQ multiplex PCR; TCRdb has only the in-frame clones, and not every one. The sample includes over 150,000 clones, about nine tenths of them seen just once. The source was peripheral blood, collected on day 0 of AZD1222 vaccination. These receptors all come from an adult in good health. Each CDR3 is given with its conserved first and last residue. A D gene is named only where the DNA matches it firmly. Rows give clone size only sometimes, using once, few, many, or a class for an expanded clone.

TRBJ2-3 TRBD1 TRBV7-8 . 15 TGTGCCAGCAGCGGGGGACAGGGGGTTACAGATACGCAGTATTTT CASSGGQGVTDTQYF
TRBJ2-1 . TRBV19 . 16 TGTGCCAGTAGTATTCTGGGGGGGGCTAGCCCCAATGAGCAGTTCTTC CASSILGGASPNEQFF
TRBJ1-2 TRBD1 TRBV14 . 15 TGTGCCAGCAGCCGGGGTGGCAGGGGGCAGGATGGCTACACCTTC CASSRGGRGQDGYTF
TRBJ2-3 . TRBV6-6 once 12 TGTGCCAGCAGTTACTTAGCTTCGACGCAGTATTTT CASSYLASTQYF
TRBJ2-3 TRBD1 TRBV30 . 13 TGTGCCTGGGAATCAGGGGGAACAGATACGCAGTATTTT CAWESGGTDTQYF
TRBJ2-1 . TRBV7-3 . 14 TGTGCCAGCAGCTTAACAGGGACGTACAATGAGCAGTTCTTC CASSLTGTYNEQFF
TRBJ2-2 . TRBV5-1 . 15 TGCGCCAGCAGCGGCGGGCCATCGAACACCGGGGAGCTGTTTTTT CASSGGPSNTGELFF
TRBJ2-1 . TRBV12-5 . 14 TGTGCTAGTGGTTTGGATGAGGACTACAATGAGCAGTTCTTC CASGLDEDYNEQFF
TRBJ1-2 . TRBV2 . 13 TGTGCCAGCAGTCCCGGACAGAACTATGGCTACACCTTC CASSPGQNYGYTF
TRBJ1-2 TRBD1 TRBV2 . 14 TGTGCCAGCAGTGAGGGACAGCCTAACTATGGCTACACCTTC CASSEGQPNYGYTF
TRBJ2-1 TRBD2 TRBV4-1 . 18 TGCGCCAGCAGCCACCCTGTGAGGACTAGCCGCTCCTACAATGAGCAGTTCTTC CASSHPVRTSRSYNEQFF
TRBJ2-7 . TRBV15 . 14 TGTGCCACCAGCAGAGTCGGGGGCTCCTACGAGCAGTACTTC CATSRVGGSYEQYF
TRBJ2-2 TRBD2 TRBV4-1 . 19 TGCGCCAGCAGCCAAGACCGGAGTTTAGCGGGGTCGAACACCGGGGAGCTGTTTTTT CASSQDRSLAGSNTGELFF
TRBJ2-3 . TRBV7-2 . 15 TGTGCCAGCAGCCTGAGCAGCGGAAGCACAGATACGCAGTATTTT CASSLSSGSTDTQYF
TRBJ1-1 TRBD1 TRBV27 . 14 TGTGCCAGCAATAGGGACAGGGCAGACACTGAAGCTTTCTTT CASNRDRADTEAFF
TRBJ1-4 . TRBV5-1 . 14 TGCGCCAGCAGCCCTAGGCCAACTAATGAAAAACTGTTTTTT CASSPRPTNEKLFF
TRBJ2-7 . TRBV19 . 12 TGTGCCAGTAGTATGTTAGGGAACGAGCAGTACTTC CASSMLGNEQYF
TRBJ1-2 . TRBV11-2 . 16 TGTGCCACAGGTGGACGGTCGGCCCTATCCAACTATGGCTACACCTTC CATGGRSALSNYGYTF
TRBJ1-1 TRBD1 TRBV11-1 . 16 TGTGCCAGCAGCTCCCGGGACAGGGTTGTCGGCACTGAAGCTTTCTTT CASSSRDRVVGTEAFF
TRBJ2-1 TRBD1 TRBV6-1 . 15 TGTGCCAGCAGTGAATGGACAGGGAGCCACAATGAGCAGTTCTTC CASSEWTGSHNEQFF
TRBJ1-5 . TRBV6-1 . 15 TGTGCCAGCAGTGAATTGAGTGGGGGGCCGGGACCCCAGCATTTT CASSELSGGPGPQHF
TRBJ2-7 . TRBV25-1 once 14 TGTGCCAGCAGGCCGACGGCGAACTCCTACGAGCAGTACTTC CASRPTANSYEQYF
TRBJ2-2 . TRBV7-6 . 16 TGTGCCAGCAGCTTAGATACTAGGGGGACACCCGGGGAGCTGTTTTTT CASSLDTRGTPGELFF
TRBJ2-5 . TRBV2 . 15 TGTGCCAGCAACTTTCTGTCCCTTAAACAAGAGACCCAGTACTTC CASNFLSLKQETQYF
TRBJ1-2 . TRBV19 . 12 TGTGCCAGTAGTGGATTCCCCGCCGGCTACACCTTC CASSGFPAGYTF
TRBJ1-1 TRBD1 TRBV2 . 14 TGTGCCAGCAGTGCGGGACAGGGGAACACTGAAGCTTTCTTT CASSAGQGNTEAFF
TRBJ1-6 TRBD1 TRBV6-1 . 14 TGTGCCAGCAGACTGACAGGGAATAATTCACCCCTCCACTTT CASRLTGNNSPLHF